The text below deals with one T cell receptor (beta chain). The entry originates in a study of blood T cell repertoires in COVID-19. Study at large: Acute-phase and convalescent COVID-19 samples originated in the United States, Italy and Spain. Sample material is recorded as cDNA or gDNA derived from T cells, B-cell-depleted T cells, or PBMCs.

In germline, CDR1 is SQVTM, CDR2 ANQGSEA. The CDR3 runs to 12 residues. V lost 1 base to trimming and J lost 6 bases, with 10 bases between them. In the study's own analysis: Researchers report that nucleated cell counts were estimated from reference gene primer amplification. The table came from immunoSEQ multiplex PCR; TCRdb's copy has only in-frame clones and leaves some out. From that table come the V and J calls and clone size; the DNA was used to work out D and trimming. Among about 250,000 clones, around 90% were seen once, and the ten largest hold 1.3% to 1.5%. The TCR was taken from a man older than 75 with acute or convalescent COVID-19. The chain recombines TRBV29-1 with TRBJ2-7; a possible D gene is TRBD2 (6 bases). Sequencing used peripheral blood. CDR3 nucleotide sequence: TGCAGCGTTGAAGTGGGAGGAGGCGAGCAGTACTTC. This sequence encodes CSVEVGGGEQYF.